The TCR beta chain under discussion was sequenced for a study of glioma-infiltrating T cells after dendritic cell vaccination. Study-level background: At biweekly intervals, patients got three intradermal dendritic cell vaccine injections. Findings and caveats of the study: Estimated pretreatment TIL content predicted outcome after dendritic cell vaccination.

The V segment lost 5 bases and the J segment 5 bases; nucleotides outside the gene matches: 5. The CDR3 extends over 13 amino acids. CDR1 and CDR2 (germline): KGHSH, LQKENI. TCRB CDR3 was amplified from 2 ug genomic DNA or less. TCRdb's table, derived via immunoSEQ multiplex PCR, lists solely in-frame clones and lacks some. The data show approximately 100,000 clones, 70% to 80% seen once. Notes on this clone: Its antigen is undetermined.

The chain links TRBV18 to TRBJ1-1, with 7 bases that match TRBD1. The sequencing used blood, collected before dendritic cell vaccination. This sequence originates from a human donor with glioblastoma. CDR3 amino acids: CASSRDRGTEAFF. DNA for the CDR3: TGTGCCAGCTCAAGGGACAGAGGGACTGAAGCTTTCTTT.